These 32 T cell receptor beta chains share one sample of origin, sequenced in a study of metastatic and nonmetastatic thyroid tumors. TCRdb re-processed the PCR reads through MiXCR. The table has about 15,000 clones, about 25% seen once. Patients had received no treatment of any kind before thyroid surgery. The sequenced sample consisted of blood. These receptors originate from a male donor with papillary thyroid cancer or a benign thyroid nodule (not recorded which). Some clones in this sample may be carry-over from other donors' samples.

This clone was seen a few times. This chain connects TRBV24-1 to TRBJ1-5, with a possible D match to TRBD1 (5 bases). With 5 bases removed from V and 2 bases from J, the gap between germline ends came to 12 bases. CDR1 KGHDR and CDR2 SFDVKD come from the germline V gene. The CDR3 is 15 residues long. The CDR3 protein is CATSGGAEGNQPQHF. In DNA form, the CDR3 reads TGTGCCACCAGTGGAGGGGCTGAGGGCAATCAGCCCCAGCATTTT.

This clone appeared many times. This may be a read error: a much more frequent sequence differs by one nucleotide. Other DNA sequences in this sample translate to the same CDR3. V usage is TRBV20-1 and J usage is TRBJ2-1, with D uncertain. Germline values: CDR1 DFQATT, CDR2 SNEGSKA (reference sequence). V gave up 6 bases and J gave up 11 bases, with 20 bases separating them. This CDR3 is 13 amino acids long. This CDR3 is CSAPPPDRQKQFF. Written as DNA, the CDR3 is TGCAGTGCCCCCCCACCGGACCGACAAAAGCAGTTCTTC.

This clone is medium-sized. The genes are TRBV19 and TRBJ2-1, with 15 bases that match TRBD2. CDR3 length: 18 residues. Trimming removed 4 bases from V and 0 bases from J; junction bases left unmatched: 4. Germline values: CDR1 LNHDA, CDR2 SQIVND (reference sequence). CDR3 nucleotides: TGTGCCAGTAGTAGGACTAGCGGGAGGGTTAGCTCCTACAATGAGCAGTTCTTC. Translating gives CASSRTSGRVSSYNEQFF.

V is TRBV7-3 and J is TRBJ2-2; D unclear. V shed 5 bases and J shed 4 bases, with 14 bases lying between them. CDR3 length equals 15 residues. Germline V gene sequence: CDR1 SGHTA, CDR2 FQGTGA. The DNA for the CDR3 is TGTGCCAGCAGCCCCCGCCTTAGCCCCACCGGGGAGCTGTTTTTT. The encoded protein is CASSPRLSPTGELFF.

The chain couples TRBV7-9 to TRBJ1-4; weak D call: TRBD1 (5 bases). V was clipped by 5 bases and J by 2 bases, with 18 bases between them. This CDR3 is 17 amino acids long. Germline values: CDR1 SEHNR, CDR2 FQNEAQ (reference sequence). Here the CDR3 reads CASSGRQGTLTNEKLFF. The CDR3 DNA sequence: TGTGCCAGCAGCGGAAGGCAGGGTACTTTGACTAATGAAAAACTGTTTTTT.

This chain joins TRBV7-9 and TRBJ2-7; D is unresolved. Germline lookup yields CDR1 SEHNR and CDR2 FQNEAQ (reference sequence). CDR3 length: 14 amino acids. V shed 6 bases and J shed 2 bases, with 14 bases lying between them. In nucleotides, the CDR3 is TGTGCCAGCAGTACCTCTTACAGTACCTACGAGCAGTACTTC. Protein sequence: CASSTSYSTYEQYF.

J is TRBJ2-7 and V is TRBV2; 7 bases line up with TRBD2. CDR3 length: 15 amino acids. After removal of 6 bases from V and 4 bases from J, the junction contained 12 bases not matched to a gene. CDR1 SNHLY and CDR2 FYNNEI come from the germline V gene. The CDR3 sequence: CASSPSPAGRYEQYF. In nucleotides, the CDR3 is TGTGCCAGCAGCCCAAGCCCAGCGGGACGATACGAGCAGTACTTC.

Here the CDR3 reads CASSFTPRSGSYEQYF. CDR3 nucleotide sequence: TGTGCCAGCAGCTTCACCCCGCGTTCGGGATCCTACGAGCAGTACTTC. This chain links TRBV28 with TRBJ2-7; maybe TRBD2 (5 bases). Trimming took off 6 bases at V and 1 base at J, with 19 bases between the two ends. Germline V gives CDR1 MDHEN, CDR2 SYDVKM. CDR3 length: 16 amino acids.

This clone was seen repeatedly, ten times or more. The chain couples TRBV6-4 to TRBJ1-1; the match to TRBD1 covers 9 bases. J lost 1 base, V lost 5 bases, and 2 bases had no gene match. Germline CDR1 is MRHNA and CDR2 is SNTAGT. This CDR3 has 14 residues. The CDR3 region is CASSPGQGNTEAFF. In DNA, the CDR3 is TGTGCCAGCAGTCCGGGACAGGGGAACACTGAAGCTTTCTTT.

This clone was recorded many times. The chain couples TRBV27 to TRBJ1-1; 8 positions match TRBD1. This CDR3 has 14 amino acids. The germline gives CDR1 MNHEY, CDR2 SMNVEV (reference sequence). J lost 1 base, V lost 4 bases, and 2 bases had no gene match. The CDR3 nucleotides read TGTGCCAGCAGTTCAGGGGGCGCGAACACTGAAGCTTTCTTT. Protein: CASSSGGANTEAFF.

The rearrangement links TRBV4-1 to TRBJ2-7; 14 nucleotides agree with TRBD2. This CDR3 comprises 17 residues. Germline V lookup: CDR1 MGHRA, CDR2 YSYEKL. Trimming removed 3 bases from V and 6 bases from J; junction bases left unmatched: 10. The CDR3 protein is CASSQRLGTSGGSEQYF. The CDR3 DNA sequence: TGCGCCAGCAGCCAGAGACTTGGGACTAGCGGGGGATCCGAGCAGTACTTC.

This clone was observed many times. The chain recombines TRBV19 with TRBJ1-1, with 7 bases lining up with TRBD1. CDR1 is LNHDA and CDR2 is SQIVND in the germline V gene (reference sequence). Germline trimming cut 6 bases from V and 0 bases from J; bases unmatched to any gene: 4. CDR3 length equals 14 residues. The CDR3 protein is CASRYRGLNTEAFF. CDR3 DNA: TGTGCCAGTAGATACAGGGGATTGAACACTGAAGCTTTCTTT.

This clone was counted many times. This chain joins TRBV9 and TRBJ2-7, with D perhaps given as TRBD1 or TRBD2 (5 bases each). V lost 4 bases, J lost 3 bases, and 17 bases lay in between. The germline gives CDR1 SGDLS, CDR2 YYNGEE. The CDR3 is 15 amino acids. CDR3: CASSPPRGDGYEQYF. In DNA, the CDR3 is TGTGCCAGCAGCCCTCCTAGAGGGGACGGCTACGAGCAGTACTTC.

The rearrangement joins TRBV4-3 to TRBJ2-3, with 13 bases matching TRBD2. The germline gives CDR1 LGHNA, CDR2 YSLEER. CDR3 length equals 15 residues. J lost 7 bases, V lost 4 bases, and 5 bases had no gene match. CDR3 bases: TGCGCCAGCAGCCGGACTAGCGGGAGTGGGAATACGCAGTATTTT. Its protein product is CASSRTSGSGNTQYF.

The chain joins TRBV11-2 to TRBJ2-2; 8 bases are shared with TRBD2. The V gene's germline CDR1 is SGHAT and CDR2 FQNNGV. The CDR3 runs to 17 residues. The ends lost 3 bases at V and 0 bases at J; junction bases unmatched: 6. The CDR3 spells CASSLGSGDANTGELFF. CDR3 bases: TGTGCCAGCAGCTTGGGTAGCGGGGACGCGAACACCGGGGAGCTGTTTTTT.

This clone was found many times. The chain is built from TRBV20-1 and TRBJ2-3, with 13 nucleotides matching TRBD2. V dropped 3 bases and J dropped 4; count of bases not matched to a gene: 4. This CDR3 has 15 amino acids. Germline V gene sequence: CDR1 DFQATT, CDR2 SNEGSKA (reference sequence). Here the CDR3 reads CSARTTSGGADTQYF. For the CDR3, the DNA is TGCAGTGCTAGGACTACTAGCGGGGGGGCAGATACGCAGTATTTT.

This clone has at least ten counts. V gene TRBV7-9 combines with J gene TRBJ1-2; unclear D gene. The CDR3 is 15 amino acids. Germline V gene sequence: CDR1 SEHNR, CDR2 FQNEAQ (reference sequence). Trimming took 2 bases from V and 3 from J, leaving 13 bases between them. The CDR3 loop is CASSLTGSYYYGYTF. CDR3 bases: TGTGCCAGCAGCTTAACGGGGTCGTATTACTATGGCTACACCTTC. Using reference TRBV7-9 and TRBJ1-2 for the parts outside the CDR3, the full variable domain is DTGVSQNPRHKITKRGQNVTFRCDPISEHNRLYWYRQTLGQGPEFLTYFQNEAQLEKSRLLSDRFSAERPKGSFSTLEIQRTEQGDSAMYLCASSLTGSYYYGYTFGSGTRLTVV.

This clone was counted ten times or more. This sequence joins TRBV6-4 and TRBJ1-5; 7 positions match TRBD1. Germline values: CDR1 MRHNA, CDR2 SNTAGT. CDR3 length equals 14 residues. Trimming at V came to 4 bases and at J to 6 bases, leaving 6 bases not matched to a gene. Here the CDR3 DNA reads TGTGCCAGCAGTGTAACAGGGGAGGCTCAGCCCCAGCATTTT. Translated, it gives CASSVTGEAQPQHF.

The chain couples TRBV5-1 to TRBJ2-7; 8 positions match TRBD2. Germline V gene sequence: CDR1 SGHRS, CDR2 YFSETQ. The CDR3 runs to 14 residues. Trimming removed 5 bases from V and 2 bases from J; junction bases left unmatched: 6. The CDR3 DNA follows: TGCGCCAGCAGTATTCGGGGGGGCGCCTACGAGCAGTACTTC. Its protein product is CASSIRGGAYEQYF.

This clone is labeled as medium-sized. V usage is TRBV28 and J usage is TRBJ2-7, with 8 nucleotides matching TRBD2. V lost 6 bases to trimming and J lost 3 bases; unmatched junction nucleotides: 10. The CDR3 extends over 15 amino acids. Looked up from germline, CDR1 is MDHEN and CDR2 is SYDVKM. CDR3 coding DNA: TGTGCCAGCAGCCACTATAGCGGGGATAACTACGAGCAGTACTTC. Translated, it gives CASSHYSGDNYEQYF. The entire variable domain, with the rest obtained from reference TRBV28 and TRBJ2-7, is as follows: DVKVTQSSRYLVKRTGEKVFLECVQDMDHENMFWYRQDPGLGLRLIYFSYDVKMKEKGDIPEGYSVSREKKERFSLILESASTNQTSMYLCASSHYSGDNYEQYFGPGTRLTVT.

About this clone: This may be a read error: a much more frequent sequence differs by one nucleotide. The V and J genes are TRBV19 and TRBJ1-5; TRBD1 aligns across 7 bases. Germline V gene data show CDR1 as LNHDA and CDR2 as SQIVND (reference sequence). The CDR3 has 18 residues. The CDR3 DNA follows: TGTGCCGGTAGTATAGAGCCGACAGGGATGAGTGGCAATCAGCCCCAGCATTTT. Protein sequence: CAGSIEPTGMSGNQPQHF.

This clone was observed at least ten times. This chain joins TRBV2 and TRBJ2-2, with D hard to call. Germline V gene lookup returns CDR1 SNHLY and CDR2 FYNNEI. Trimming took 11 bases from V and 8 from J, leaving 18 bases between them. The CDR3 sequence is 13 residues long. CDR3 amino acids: CAWRWVDVGELFF. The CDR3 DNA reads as TGTGCCTGGCGATGGGTGGATGTTGGGGAGCTGTTTTTT. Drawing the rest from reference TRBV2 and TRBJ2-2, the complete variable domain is EPEVTQTPSHQVTQMGQEVILRCVPISNHLYFYWYRQILGQKVEFLVSFYNNEISEKSEIFDDQFSVERPDGSNFTLKIRSTKLEDSAMYFCAWRWVDVGELFFGEGSRLTVL.

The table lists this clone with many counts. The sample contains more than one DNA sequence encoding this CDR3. The CDR3 reads CASSLGPSGRGELFF. CDR3 coding DNA: TGTGCCAGCAGTTTAGGGCCTTCCGGGAGGGGGGAGCTGTTTTTT. This rearrangement joins TRBV27 to TRBJ2-2; 7 bases agree with TRBD2. Germline assignment: CDR1 MNHEY and CDR2 SMNVEV (reference sequence). The CDR3 totals 15 residues. The trim removed 2 bases at V and 8 bases at J, leaving 8 bases unmatched.

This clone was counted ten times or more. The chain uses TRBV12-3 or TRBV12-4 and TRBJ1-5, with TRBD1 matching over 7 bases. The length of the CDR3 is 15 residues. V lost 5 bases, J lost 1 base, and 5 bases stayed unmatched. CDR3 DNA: TGTGCCAGCAGTCGACAGGGAAGGAGCAATCAGCCCCAGCATTTT. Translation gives CASSRQGRSNQPQHF.

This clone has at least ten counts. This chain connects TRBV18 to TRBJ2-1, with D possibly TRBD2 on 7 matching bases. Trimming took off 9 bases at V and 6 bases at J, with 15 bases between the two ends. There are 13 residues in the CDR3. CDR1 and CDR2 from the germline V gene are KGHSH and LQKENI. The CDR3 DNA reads TGTGCCAGTCTAGGGGGGGGAACCAATGAGCAGTTCTTC. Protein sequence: CASLGGGTNEQFF.

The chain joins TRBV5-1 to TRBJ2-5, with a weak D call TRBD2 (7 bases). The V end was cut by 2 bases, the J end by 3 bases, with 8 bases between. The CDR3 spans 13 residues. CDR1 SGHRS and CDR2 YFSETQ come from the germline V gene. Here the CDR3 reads CASSLGGEETQYF. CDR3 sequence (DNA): TGCGCCAGCAGCTTAGGGGGGGAAGAGACCCAGTACTTC.

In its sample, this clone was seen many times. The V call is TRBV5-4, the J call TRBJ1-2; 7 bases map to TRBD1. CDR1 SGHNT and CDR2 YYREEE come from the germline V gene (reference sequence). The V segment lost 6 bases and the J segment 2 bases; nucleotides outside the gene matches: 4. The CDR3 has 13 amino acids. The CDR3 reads CASTETGNYGYTF. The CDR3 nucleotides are TGTGCCAGCACCGAGACAGGGAACTATGGCTACACCTTC.

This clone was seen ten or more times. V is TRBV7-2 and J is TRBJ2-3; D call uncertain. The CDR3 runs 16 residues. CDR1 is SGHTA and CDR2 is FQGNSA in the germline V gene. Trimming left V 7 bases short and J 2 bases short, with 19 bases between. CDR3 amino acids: CASTSLGRRFTDTQYF. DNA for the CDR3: TGTGCCAGCACCTCCCTAGGCAGGAGATTCACAGATACGCAGTATTTT.

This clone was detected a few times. The CDR3, as DNA: TGTGCCAGCCAGACAGGGTTCACAGATACGCAGTATTTT. It translates to CASQTGFTDTQYF. The chain couples TRBV6-1 to TRBJ2-3; 7 bases align to TRBD1. The germline V gene has CDR1 MNHNS and CDR2 SASEGT. With V trimmed by 8 bases and J by 2 bases, 4 bases remained unmatched. The CDR3 has 13 amino acids.

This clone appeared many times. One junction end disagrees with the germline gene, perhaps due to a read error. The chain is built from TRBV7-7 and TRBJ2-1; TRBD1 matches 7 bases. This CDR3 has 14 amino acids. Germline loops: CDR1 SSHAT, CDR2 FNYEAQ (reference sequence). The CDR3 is CASSLGGAGNEQFF. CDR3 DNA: TGTGCTAGCAGCTTAGGGGGCGCCGGGAATGAGCAGTTCTTC. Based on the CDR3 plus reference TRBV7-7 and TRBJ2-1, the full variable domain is GAGVSQSPRYKVTKRGQDVTLRCDPISSHATLYWYQQALGQGPEFLTYFNYEAQPDKSGLPSDRFSAERPEGSISTLTIQRTEQRDSAMYRCASSLGGAGNEQFFGPGTRLTVL.

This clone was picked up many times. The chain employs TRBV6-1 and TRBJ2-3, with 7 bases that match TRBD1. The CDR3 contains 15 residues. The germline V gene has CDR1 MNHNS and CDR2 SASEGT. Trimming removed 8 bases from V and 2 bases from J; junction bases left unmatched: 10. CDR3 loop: CASLKTGTNTDTQYF. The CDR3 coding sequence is TGTGCCAGCCTTAAGACAGGGACAAACACAGATACGCAGTATTTT.

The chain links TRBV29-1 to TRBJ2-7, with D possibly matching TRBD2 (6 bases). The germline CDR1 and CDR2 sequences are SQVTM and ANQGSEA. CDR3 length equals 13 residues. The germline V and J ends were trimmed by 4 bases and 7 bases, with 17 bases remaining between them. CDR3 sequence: CSVGVGRSLEQYF. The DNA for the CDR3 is TGCAGCGTTGGGGTCGGGAGAAGTTTGGAGCAGTACTTC.